A few counts support the clone carrying this T cell receptor (beta chain). Trimming removed 3 bases from V and 7 bases from J, with 11 bases in between. From germline, CDR1 is SGHDT and CDR2 YYEEEE. The CDR3 extends over 13 amino acids. TCRbeta library preparation incorporated unique molecular identifiers. TCRdb re-derived calls from the PCR reads in MiXCR, one entry per CDR3 protein. The sample has about 540,000 distinct CDR3 sequences, over 20% seen once; the top ten hold just over 35%. This entry belongs to a study of T-cell reconstitution after alpha-beta-depleted transplantation in children. The clonotype comes from a boy under three years old with Wiskott-Aldrich syndrome, due to receive a stem cell transplant. The specimen was PBMCs, collected before TCRalphabeta/CD19-depleted stem cell transplant. The rearrangement links TRBV5-6 to TRBJ2-1, with D possibly TRBD1 on 6 matching bases. In nucleotides, the CDR3 is TGTGCCAGCAGCTCCGACAGGCCTAATGAGCAGTTCTTC. It codes for CASSSDRPNEQFF.